This T cell receptor beta chain was observed in a study of CD8+CD57+ T cells in acquired aplastic anemia. For CDR3 and TCR beta VDJ profiling, genomic DNA was the template used. Using its own MiXCR run on the reads, TCRdb lists one record per CDR3 protein. Among approximately 180,000 distinct CDR3 sequences listed, roughly three fifths were seen once. Sequencing involved patients with CD8+CD57+ cell expansion previously shown by flow cytometry. The sequenced sample was sorted CD4+, CD8+, or CD8+CD57+ T cells (not recorded which) from PBMCs. This TCR was recovered from a human donor with aplastic anemia.

CDR3 in amino acids: CASTRDGTMTGELFF. CDR3 DNA sequence: TGTGCCAGCACCCGGGACGGTACAATGACCGGGGAGCTGTTTTTT. The chain joins TRBV2 to TRBJ2-2, with D possibly called TRBD1 or TRBD2 (5 bases each). Trimming removed 7 bases from V and 5 bases from J, with 17 bases in between. Per the germline V gene, CDR1 is SNHLY and CDR2 is FYNNEI. This CDR3 has 15 residues.